These 4 T cell receptor beta chains share one sample of origin, sequenced in a study of vaccination and CD4 T cells after COVID-19. Sequenced with the Oncomine TCR Beta short-read assay was DNA taken from cultured CD4+ T cells. TCRdb analysed the PCR reads with MiXCR anew, one entry per CDR3 protein. The table has 9,500 to 15,000 distinct CDR3 sequences, around 46% seen once; the top ten hold about 19%. These receptors have no known antigen. Treatment in this sample: approximately 9-day PBMC culture with coronavirus spike peptide pools or control peptides (ViraFEST assay). The sample taken for sequencing was CD4+ T cells from blood, cultured in vitro. These receptors were collected from a human donor who had recovered from COVID-19.

This clonotype occurred once. CDR3 region: CSASRLAGNIQYF. The CDR3 region has the DNA TGCAGTGCCTCACGACTTGCCGGGAACATTCAGTACTTC. The V gene is TRBV20-1, the J gene TRBJ2-4; D is unclear. This CDR3 region has 13 residues. V lost 6 bases, J lost 7 bases, and 16 bases lay in between. From germline, CDR1 is DFQATT and CDR2 SNEGSKA (reference sequence).

The chain links TRBV6-5 to TRBJ2-7, with a possible D match to TRBD2 (6 bases). The CDR3 extends over 14 amino acids. With 2 bases removed from V and 2 bases from J, the gap between germline ends came to 10 bases. Germline values: CDR1 MNHEY, CDR2 SVGAGI. DNA for the CDR3: TGTGCCAGCAGTTACAGGGGAGGCACCTACGAGCAGTACTTC. This translates into CASSYRGGTYEQYF.

The rearrangement uses TRBV7-3 and TRBJ2-2; 8 bases fit TRBD2. The V segment lost 1 base and the J segment 4 bases; nucleotides outside the gene matches: 2. In germline, CDR1 is SGHTA, CDR2 FQGTGA. This CDR3 is built from 15 residues. The CDR3 reads CASSLSGRSTGELFF. The CDR3 DNA reads TGTGCCAGCAGCTTAAGCGGGAGGAGCACCGGGGAGCTGTTTTTT.

For the CDR3, the DNA is TGTGCCAGCCAACGAGGAGGTGTTACTGGAAACACCATATATTTT. This encodes CASQRGGVTGNTIYF. V and J are TRBV28 and TRBJ1-3; no definite D call. V gave up 8 bases and J gave up 2 bases, with 16 bases separating them. The germline gives CDR1 MDHEN, CDR2 SYDVKM. CDR3 length equals 15 residues. Looking up the rest from reference TRBV28 and TRBJ1-3 gives the full variable domain: DVKVTQSSRYLVKRTGEKVFLECVQDMDHENMFWYRQDPGLGLRLIYFSYDVKMKEKGDIPEGYSVSREKKERFSLILESASTNQTSMYLCASQRGGVTGNTIYFGEGSWLTVV.